The clone carrying this T cell receptor beta chain was detected only a few times. What it recognizes is unknown. This specimen comes from a study of early stage breast cancer tumors. Data came from immunoSEQ multiplex PCR; TCRdb stores just in-frame clones and leaves some out. The sample comprises 45,000 to 50,000 clones, roughly 83% of which are singletons, and about 1.4% rests with the top ten. Study observations and caveats: Functional markers like CD4, CD8 and FOXP3 were missed in bulk sequencing.

The CDR3 has 15 amino acids. Germline values: CDR1 KGHSY, CDR2 FQNENV. The V end was cut by 0 bases, the J end by 5 bases, with 11 bases between. Specimen: blood. V usage is TRBV16 and J usage is TRBJ1-5; D gene unclear. The source of this sequence is a person between 50 and 60 years old with breast cancer. The CDR3 sequence is CASSQSGRKHQPQHF. The DNA of the CDR3 is TGTGCCAGCAGCCAATCTGGAAGGAAACATCAGCCCCAGCATTTT.